Listed here are 28 T cell receptor beta chains from one sample, sequenced in a study of OX40 agonist ivuxolimab in advanced cancers. Sequencing used immunoSEQ multiplex PCR; TCRdb keeps in-frame clones, though not all of them. The top ten clones hold roughly 2% of a sample with under 70,000 clones, 70% to 90% of them seen once. This specimen was CD4+ or CD8+ T cells sorted from blood, taken in a trial of the OX40 agonist ivuxolimab. The source is an adult with an advanced solid tumor such as melanoma, head and neck, liver or kidney cancer.

This clone was detected a few times. This sequence joins TRBV2 and TRBJ1-2; TRBD1 aligns across 7 bases. The ends lost 3 bases at V and 8 bases at J; junction bases unmatched: 6. This CDR3 region has 13 residues. The germline V gene encodes CDR1 SNHLY and CDR2 FYNNEI. CDR3 nucleotides: TGTGCCAGCAGTGACCGACAGGGAGGAGGCTACACCTTC. Translated: CASSDRQGGGYTF.

The J gene is TRBJ1-1, the V gene TRBV12-5; no reliable D call. Germline lookup yields CDR1 LGHNT and CDR2 FRNRAP. The ends were cut back, 9 bases at V and 6 bases at J, with 20 bases in the middle. This CDR3 has 14 residues. CDR3 DNA sequence: TGTGCTAGCGCCCCGGAGGGTAGTCGGTCTGAAGCTTTCTTT. This sequence encodes CASAPEGSRSEAFF.

The chain combines TRBV15 with TRBJ1-2, with D tentatively TRBD1 (5 bases). Germline loops: CDR1 LNHNV, CDR2 YYDKDF (reference sequence). The V gene lost 5 bases and the J gene lost 4 bases, with 14 bases spanning the gap. The CDR3 length is 14 residues. CDR3 bases: TGTGCCACCAGCGCTTCACAGGTCGGCTATGGCTACACCTTC. Translated, it gives CATSASQVGYGYTF.

This clone was picked up one time. The chain uses TRBV7-9 and TRBJ2-7, with 7 bases aligning to TRBD2. The V gene's germline CDR1 is SEHNR and CDR2 FQNEAQ (reference sequence). V lost 5 bases and J lost 5; bases outside the gene matches: 12. CDR3 size: 15 residues. The CDR3 sequence is CASSPKRRENNEQYF. The CDR3 DNA sequence: TGTGCCAGCAGCCCAAAGAGGCGGGAGAACAACGAGCAGTACTTC. Combining the CDR3 with reference TRBV7-9 and TRBJ2-7 gives the whole variable domain DTGVSQNPRHKITKRGQNVTFRCDPISEHNRLYWYRQTLGQGPEFLTYFQNEAQLEKSRLLSDRFSAERPKGSFSTLEIQRTEQGDSAMYLCASSPKRRENNEQYFGPGTRLTVT.

The CDR3 reads CASSSDRASNGYTF. The CDR3 bases are TGTGCCAGCAGTTCGGACAGGGCCAGTAATGGCTACACCTTC. The V call is TRBV6-5, the J call TRBJ1-2, with 8 bases that match TRBD1. From germline, CDR1 is MNHEY and CDR2 SVGAGI. CDR3 length: 14 amino acids. V was pared by 4 bases and J by 6 bases, with 7 bases of the junction left unmatched.

The chain carries TRBV28 and TRBJ1-5; TRBD1 matches 9 bases. The CDR3 contains 17 residues. V dropped 5 bases and J dropped 7; count of bases not matched to a gene: 15. Germline-derived CDR1 and CDR2 are MDHEN and SYDVKM. The CDR3 loop reads CASSLPGGQGFGQPQHF. The CDR3 bases are TGTGCCAGCAGTCTCCCTGGGGGACAGGGTTTCGGGCAGCCCCAGCATTTT.

The rearrangement joins TRBV7-3 to TRBJ2-2, with 12 positions matching TRBD2. The CDR3 has 16 amino acids. V was clipped by 5 bases and J by 5 bases; unmatched bases: 6. Germline CDR1 and CDR2: SGHTA and FQGTGA. DNA of the CDR3: TGTGCCAGCAGCCAAGGACTAGCGGGGAATACCGGGGAGCTGTTTTTT. Amino acid sequence: CASSQGLAGNTGELFF.

The chain employs TRBV6-1 and TRBJ1-2; 10 nucleotides match TRBD1. Germline V lookup: CDR1 MNHNS, CDR2 SASEGT. Trimming took 4 bases from V and 4 from J; bases not matched to a gene: 6. CDR3 size: 15 residues. For the CDR3, the DNA is TGTGCCAGCAGTGTGGGACAGGGGCTTGGCTATGGCTACACCTTC. Amino acids: CASSVGQGLGYGYTF.

The chain recombines TRBV18 with TRBJ2-7, with D maybe TRBD1 (6 bases). Germline V gives CDR1 KGHSH, CDR2 LQKENI. The length of the CDR3 is 12 residues. The V gene lost 10 bases and the J gene lost 6 bases, with 16 bases spanning the gap. The DNA of the CDR3 is TGTGCCACCATGGGACAACTAGGCGAGCAGTACTTC. Translated, it gives CATMGQLGEQYF.

V and J are TRBV11-2 and TRBJ2-7; no reliable D call. The germline gives CDR1 SGHAT, CDR2 FQNNGV. The V gene lost 5 bases and the J gene lost 0 bases, with 11 bases spanning the gap. The CDR3 sequence is 14 residues long. The CDR3 is CASSVSQSSYEQYF. CDR3 DNA: TGTGCCAGCAGCGTGTCTCAAAGCTCCTACGAGCAGTACTTC.

This chain joins TRBV29-1 and TRBJ1-1; D gene unclear. Germline V gives CDR1 SQVTM, CDR2 ANQGSEA. The CDR3 has 11 residues. V was pared by 0 bases and J by 8 bases, with 7 bases between. As DNA, the CDR3 is TGCAGCGTTGAAGAAGGCGGGGAAGCTTTCTTT. Residues: CSVEEGGEAFF.

The chain employs TRBV5-1 and TRBJ1-5; tentative D call: TRBD1 (5 bases). Per the germline V gene, CDR1 is SGHRS and CDR2 is YFSETQ. The CDR3 length is 15 residues. Between the trimmed V and J ends, which lost 0 bases and 8 bases, there was a span of 15 bases. CDR3 amino acids: CASSLAGRQWEPQHF. The CDR3 nucleotides are TGCGCCAGCAGCTTGGCAGGGCGGCAGTGGGAGCCCCAGCATTTT.

The chain couples TRBV5-1 to TRBJ1-4, with TRBD1 matching over 9 bases. The CDR3 sequence is 17 residues long. The junction had 7 bases not matched to a gene; V was cut back by 0 bases and J by 4 bases. The germline gives CDR1 SGHRS, CDR2 YFSETQ. The CDR3 sequence: CASSLAPPGQGNEKLFF. The CDR3 region has the DNA TGCGCCAGCAGCTTGGCTCCTCCGGGACAGGGTAATGAAAAACTGTTTTTT.

J is TRBJ2-7 and V is TRBV6-6, with 7 nucleotides matching TRBD1. Trimming took 6 bases from V and 2 from J; bases not matched to a gene: 7. The CDR3 totals 14 residues. Germline assignment: CDR1 MNHNY and CDR2 SVGAGI (reference sequence). Written as DNA, the CDR3 is TGTGCCAGCAGAGACGACAGGGTTCCCTACGAGCAGTACTTC. Translated, it gives CASRDDRVPYEQYF.

The chain is built from TRBV11-2 and TRBJ2-2; D perhaps matches TRBD2 (6 bases). In germline, CDR1 is SGHAT, CDR2 FQNNGV. V shed 5 bases and J shed 5 bases, with 15 bases lying between them. This CDR3 is built from 15 residues. Written as DNA, the CDR3 is TGTGCCAGCAGCCCGGTGGGGGGAGGAACCGGGGAGCTGTTTTTT. Translation gives CASSPVGGGTGELFF.

This chain connects TRBV2 to TRBJ1-4, with D maybe TRBD1 (5 bases). The germline V gene has CDR1 SNHLY and CDR2 FYNNEI. CDR3 length equals 14 residues. Trimming removed 6 bases at V and 10 bases at J, with 18 bases between. This CDR3 reads CASRQGHAEPKLFF. CDR3 DNA: TGTGCCAGCAGACAAGGACACGCTGAGCCAAAACTGTTTTTT.

J is TRBJ2-1 and V is TRBV29-1; 10 positions match TRBD2. Unmatched junction bases numbered 8, after V lost 4 bases and J lost 8 bases. The CDR3 has 14 amino acids. Per the germline V gene, CDR1 is SQVTM and CDR2 is ANQGSEA. The CDR3 sequence: CSVVPSGRVHEQFF. CDR3 bases: TGCAGCGTTGTCCCTAGCGGGAGAGTCCATGAGCAGTTCTTC.

V is TRBV7-2 and J is TRBJ1-1; D call uncertain. V dropped 0 bases and J dropped 4 bases, with 9 bases sitting between them. Germline CDR1 is SGHTA and CDR2 is FQGNSA. CDR3 size: 14 residues. In DNA, the CDR3 is TGTGCCAGCAGCTTAGCGCCGGCTCGCACTGAAGCTTTCTTT. Its translation is CASSLAPARTEAFF.

This clone was counted between two and nine times. V is TRBV6-1 and J is TRBJ2-5; tentatively, D is TRBD2 (5 bases). Germline values: CDR1 MNHNS, CDR2 SASEGT. Trimming removed 2 bases from V and 0 bases from J, with 7 bases in between. The CDR3 length is 14 residues. The CDR3 sequence is CASSEWRNQETQYF. CDR3 coding DNA: TGTGCCAGCAGTGAATGGAGGAACCAAGAGACCCAGTACTTC.

The V and J genes are TRBV2 and TRBJ2-3; D is uncertain. Germline CDR1 and CDR2: SNHLY and FYNNEI. V was cut by 5 bases and J by 5 bases, with 8 bases left in between. This CDR3 contains 12 residues. This CDR3 is CASSPGQDTQYF. The CDR3 bases are TGTGCCAGCAGTCCGGGCCAAGATACGCAGTATTTT.

This chain joins TRBV29-1 and TRBJ2-7, with D possibly TRBD2 on 6 matching bases. The germline V gene has CDR1 SQVTM and CDR2 ANQGSEA. This CDR3 is built from 13 residues. Trimming left V 6 bases short and J 2 bases short, with 14 bases between. As DNA, the CDR3 is TGCAGCGTGGTTGTGGCGGGGACCTACGAGCAGTACTTC. This encodes CSVVVAGTYEQYF.

To note about this clone: A read error may account for a junction end that differs from germline. The rearrangement joins TRBV28 to TRBJ2-1; D possibly matches TRBD1 or TRBD2 (5 bases each). Germline V gene data show CDR1 as MDHEN and CDR2 as SYDVKM. This CDR3 has 15 residues. The CDR3 nucleotides read TGTGCCAGCAATTTACCCGGGGCGTCCTACAATGAGCAGTTCTTC. Translating gives CASNLPGASYNEQFF.

This rearrangement joins TRBV4-1 to TRBJ2-4; the match to TRBD1 covers 8 bases. CDR1 and CDR2 from the germline V gene are MGHRA and YSYEKL. This CDR3 has 15 residues. Trimming cost V 1 base and J 7 bases; bases outside gene matches: 6. The CDR3 DNA reads as TGCGCCAGCAGCCAAGTGGGGACAGGAGGGAACATTCAGTACTTC. Protein sequence: CASSQVGTGGNIQYF.

This clone showed up just a few times. V gene TRBV5-1 combines with J gene TRBJ2-1; TRBD2 matches at 7 bases. The ends lost 5 bases at V and 4 bases at J; junction bases unmatched: 9. The CDR3 length is 15 residues. Germline V CDR1 and CDR2: SGHRS, YFSETQ. CDR3 DNA sequence: TGCGCCAGCAGGCCATCGGGAGGTGGTTACAATGAGCAGTTCTTC. It specifies CASRPSGGGYNEQFF.

The J gene is TRBJ1-2, the V gene TRBV4-1; 9 bases line up with TRBD1. CDR1 and CDR2 (germline): MGHRA, YSYEKL. The CDR3 consists of 16 residues. The V and J ends lost 4 bases and 3 bases, in that order; junction bases with no gene match: 9. The CDR3 DNA reads as TGCGCCAGCAGCCTAGGTACCGGGACAGGGCACTATGGCTACACCTTC. It codes for CASSLGTGTGHYGYTF.

This chain uses TRBV5-4 with TRBJ2-1; TRBD2 aligns across 14 bases. The J segment lost 7 bases and the V segment lost 4 bases, leaving 19 bases of the junction unmatched. In germline, CDR1 is SGHNT, CDR2 YYREEE (reference sequence). The CDR3 spans 20 residues. Here the CDR3 reads CASSTLGLAGVPRRVNEQFF. The CDR3 DNA is TGTGCCAGCAGCACATTGGGACTAGCGGGAGTCCCCCGCCGGGTAAATGAGCAGTTCTTC.

This clone was recorded only once. The rearrangement uses TRBV9 and TRBJ2-1; 8 bases line up with TRBD2. The junction had 3 bases not matched to a gene; V was cut back by 4 bases and J by 0 bases. Germline CDR1 is SGDLS and CDR2 is YYNGEE. The CDR3 is 15 amino acids. The CDR3 DNA is TGTGCCAGCAGCCTGACTAGCGTCTCCTACAATGAGCAGTTCTTC. Translating gives CASSLTSVSYNEQFF.

The chain is built from TRBV5-5 and TRBJ2-3, with a tentative D call TRBD2 (7 bases). There are 16 residues in the CDR3. Germline V gene data show CDR1 as SGHKS and CDR2 as YYEKEE (reference sequence). With 9 bases removed from V and 5 bases from J, the gap between germline ends came to 25 bases. The CDR3, as DNA: TGTGCCACCCAAAGCCGCCGAGGGGGGGCGGAAGATACGCAGTATTTT. This encodes CATQSRRGGAEDTQYF.